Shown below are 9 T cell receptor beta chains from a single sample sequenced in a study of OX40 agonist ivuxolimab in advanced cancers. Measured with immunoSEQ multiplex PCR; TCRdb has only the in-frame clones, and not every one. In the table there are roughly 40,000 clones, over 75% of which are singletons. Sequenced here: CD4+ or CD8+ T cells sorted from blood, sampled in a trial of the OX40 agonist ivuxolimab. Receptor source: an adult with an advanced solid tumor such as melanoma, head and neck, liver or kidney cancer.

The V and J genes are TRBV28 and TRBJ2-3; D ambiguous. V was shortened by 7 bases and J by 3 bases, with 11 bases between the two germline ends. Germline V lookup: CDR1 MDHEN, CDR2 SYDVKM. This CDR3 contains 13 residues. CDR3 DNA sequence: TGTGCCAGCAAAAGCTTGGGAACAGATACGCAGTATTTT. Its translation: CASKSLGTDTQYF. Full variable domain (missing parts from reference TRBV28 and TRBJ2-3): DVKVTQSSRYLVKRTGEKVFLECVQDMDHENMFWYRQDPGLGLRLIYFSYDVKMKEKGDIPEGYSVSREKKERFSLILESASTNQTSMYLCASKSLGTDTQYFGPGTRLTVL.

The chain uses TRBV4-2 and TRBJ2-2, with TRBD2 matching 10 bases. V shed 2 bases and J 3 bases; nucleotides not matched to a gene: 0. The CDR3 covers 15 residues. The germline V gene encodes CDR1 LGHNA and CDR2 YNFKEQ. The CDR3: CASSQLAGDTGELFF. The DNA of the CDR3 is TGTGCCAGCAGCCAACTAGCGGGAGACACCGGGGAGCTGTTTTTT.

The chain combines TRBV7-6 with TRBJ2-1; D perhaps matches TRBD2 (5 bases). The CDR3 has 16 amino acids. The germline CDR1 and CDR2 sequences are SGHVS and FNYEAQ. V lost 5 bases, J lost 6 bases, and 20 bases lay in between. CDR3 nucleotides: TGTGCCAGCAGCCCTATTCTAGCCGCCACGACCAATGAGCAGTTCTTC. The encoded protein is CASSPILAATTNEQFF.

CDR3 amino acids: CASSVDSGNTIYF. The DNA of the CDR3 is TGTGCCAGCAGCGTAGATTCTGGAAACACCATATATTTT. This sequence joins TRBV9 and TRBJ1-3, with D unclear. The ends were cut back, 0 bases at V and 1 base at J, with 2 bases in the middle. The germline V gene encodes CDR1 SGDLS and CDR2 YYNGEE. The CDR3 runs to 13 residues.

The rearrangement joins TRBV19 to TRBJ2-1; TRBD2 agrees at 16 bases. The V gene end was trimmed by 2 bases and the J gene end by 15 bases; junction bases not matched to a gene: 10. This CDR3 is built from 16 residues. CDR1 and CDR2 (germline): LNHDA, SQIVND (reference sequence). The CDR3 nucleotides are TGTGCCAGTAGTATATTAGGGACTAGCGGGAGGGCCTCCCTGTTCTTC. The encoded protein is CASSILGTSGRASLFF.

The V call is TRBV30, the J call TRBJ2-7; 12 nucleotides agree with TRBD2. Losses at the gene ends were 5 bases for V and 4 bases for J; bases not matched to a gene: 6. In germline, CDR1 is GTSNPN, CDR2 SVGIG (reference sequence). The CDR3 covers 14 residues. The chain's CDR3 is CAWAPGLAGYEQYF. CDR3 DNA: TGTGCCTGGGCCCCGGGACTAGCGGGTTACGAGCAGTACTTC.

The CDR3: CSVGDGVVSSGNTIYF. The CDR3 region has the DNA TGCAGCGTTGGCGACGGCGTCGTCAGCTCTGGAAACACCATATATTTT. The chain joins TRBV29-1 to TRBJ1-3; no clear D. The CDR3 is made up of 16 amino acids. V was cut by 4 bases and J by 0 bases, with 16 bases left in between. Germline lookup yields CDR1 SQVTM and CDR2 ANQGSEA. Combining the CDR3 with reference TRBV29-1 and TRBJ1-3 gives the whole variable domain SAVISQKPSRDICQRGTSLTIQCQVDSQVTMMFWYRQQPGQSLTLIATANQGSEATYESGFVIDKFPISRPNLTFSTLTVSNMSPEDSSIYLCSVGDGVVSSGNTIYFGEGSWLTVV.

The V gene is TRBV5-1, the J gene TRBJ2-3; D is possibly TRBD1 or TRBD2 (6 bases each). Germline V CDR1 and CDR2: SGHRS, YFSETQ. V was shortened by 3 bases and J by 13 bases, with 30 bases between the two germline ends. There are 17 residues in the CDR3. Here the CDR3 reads CASSSGGGRLTHRYEYF. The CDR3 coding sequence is TGCGCCAGCAGCTCAGGAGGGGGGAGATTGACACACAGATACGAGTATTTT.

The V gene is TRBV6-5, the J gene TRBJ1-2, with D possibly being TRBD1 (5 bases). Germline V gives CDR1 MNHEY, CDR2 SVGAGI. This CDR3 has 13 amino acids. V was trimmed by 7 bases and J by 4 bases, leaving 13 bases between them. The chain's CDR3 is CASTASGTYGYTF. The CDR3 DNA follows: TGTGCCAGCACCGCAAGCGGGACCTATGGCTACACCTTC.